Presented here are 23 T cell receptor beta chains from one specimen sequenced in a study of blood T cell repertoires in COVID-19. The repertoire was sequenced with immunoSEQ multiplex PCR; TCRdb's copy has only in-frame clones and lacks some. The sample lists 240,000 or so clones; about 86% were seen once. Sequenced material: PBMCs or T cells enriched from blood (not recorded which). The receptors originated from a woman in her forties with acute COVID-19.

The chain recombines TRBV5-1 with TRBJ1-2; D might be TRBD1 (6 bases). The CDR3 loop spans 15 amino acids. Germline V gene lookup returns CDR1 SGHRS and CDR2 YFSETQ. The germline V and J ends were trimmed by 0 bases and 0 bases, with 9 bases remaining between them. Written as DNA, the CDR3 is TGCGCCAGCAGCTTGGGACAGGTAGCTAACTATGGCTACACCTTC. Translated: CASSLGQVANYGYTF.

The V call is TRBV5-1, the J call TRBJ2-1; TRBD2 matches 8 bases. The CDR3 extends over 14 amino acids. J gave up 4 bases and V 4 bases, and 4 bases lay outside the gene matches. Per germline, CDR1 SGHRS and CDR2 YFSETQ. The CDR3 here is CASSRSSGYNEQFF. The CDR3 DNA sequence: TGCGCCAGCAGCCGTTCTAGCGGGTACAATGAGCAGTTCTTC. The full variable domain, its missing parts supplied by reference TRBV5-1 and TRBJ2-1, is KAGVTQTPRYLIKTRGQQVTLSCSPISGHRSVSWYQQTPGQGLQFLFEYFSETQRNKGNFPGRFSGRQFSNSRSEMNVSTLELGDSALYLCASSRSSGYNEQFFGPGTRLTVL.

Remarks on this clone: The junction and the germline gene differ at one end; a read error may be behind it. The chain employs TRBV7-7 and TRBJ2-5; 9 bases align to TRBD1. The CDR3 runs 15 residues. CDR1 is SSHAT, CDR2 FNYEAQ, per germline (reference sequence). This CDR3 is CASSLSTGGEETQYF. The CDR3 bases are TGTGCTAGCAGCTTAAGCACAGGGGGCGAGGAGACCCAGTACTTC. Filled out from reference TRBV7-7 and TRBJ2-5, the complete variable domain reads GAGVSQSPRYKVTKRGQDVTLRCDPISSHATLYWYQQALGQGPEFLTYFNYEAQPDKSGLPSDRFSAERPEGSISTLTIQRTEQRDSAMYRCASSLSTGGEETQYFGPGTRLLVL.

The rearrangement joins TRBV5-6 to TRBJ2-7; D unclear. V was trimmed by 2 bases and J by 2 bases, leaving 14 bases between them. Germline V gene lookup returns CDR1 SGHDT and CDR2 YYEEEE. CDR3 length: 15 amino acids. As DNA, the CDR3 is TGTGCCAGCAGCTTTTTCTTGAGCGCAACCTACGAGCAGTACTTC. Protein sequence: CASSFFLSATYEQYF.

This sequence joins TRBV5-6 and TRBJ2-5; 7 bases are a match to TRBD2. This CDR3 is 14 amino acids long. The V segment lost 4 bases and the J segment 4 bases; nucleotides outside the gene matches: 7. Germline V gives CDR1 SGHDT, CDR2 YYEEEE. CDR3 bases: TGTGCCAGCAGCCCCGGACTAGTTCGAGAGACCCAGTACTTC. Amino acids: CASSPGLVRETQYF.

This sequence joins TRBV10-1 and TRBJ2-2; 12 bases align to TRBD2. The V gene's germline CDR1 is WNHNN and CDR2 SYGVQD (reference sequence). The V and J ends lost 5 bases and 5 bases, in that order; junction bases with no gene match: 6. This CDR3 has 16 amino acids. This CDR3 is CASSRTSGVGTGELFF. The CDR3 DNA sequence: TGCGCCAGCAGTCGGACTAGCGGGGTAGGAACCGGGGAGCTGTTTTTT.

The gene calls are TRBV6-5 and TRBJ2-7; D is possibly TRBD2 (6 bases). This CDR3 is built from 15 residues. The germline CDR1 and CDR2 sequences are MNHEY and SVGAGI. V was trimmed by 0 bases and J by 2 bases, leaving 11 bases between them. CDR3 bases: TGTGCCAGCAGTTACTCGGCTAGCGCGCCCTACGAGCAGTACTTC. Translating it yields CASSYSASAPYEQYF.

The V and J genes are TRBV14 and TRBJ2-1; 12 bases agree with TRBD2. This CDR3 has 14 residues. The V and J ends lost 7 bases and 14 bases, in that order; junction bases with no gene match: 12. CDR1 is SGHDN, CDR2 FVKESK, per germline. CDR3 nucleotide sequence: TGTGCCAGCACCCCCGGGTCGCTAGCGGGAGGGAAGTTCTTC. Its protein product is CASTPGSLAGGKFF. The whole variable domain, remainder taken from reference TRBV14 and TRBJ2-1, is EAGVTQFPSHSVIEKGQTVTLRCDPISGHDNLYWYRRVMGKEIKFLLHFVKESKQDESGMPNNRFLAERTGGTYSTLKVQPAELEDSGVYFCASTPGSLAGGKFFGPGTRLTVL.

CDR3 amino acids: CASSPQPGGDTQYF. The CDR3 nucleotides are TGTGCCAGCAGCCCGCAACCCGGCGGGGATACGCAGTATTTT. The rearrangement links TRBV3-1 (or the pseudogene TRBV3-2) to TRBJ2-3; maybe TRBD2 (5 bases). Per the germline V gene, CDR1 is LGHDT and CDR2 is YNNKEL (reference sequence). The V end lost 4 bases, the J end lost 6 bases, and 14 bases lay between the germline ends. The CDR3 is 14 amino acids.

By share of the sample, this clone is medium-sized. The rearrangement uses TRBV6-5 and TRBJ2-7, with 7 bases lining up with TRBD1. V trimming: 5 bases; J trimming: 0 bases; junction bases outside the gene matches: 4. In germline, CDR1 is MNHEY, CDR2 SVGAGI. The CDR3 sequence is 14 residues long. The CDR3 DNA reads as TGTGCCAGCAGTCCGGACAGGAACTCCTACGAGCAGTACTTC. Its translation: CASSPDRNSYEQYF.

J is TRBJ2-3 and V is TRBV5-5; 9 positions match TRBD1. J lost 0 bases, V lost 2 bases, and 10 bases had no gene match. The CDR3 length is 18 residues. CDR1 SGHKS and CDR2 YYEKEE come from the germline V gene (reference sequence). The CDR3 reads CASSFSGTGTASTDTQYF. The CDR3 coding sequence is TGTGCCAGCAGCTTCTCCGGGACAGGGACTGCTAGCACAGATACGCAGTATTTT.

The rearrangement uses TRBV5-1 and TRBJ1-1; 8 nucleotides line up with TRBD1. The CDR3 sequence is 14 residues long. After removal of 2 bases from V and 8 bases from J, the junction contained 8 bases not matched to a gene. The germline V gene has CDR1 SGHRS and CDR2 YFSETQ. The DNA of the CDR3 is TGCGCCAGCAGCTTCGCGCCGGGACAGGTCGAAGCTTTCTTT. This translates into CASSFAPGQVEAFF.

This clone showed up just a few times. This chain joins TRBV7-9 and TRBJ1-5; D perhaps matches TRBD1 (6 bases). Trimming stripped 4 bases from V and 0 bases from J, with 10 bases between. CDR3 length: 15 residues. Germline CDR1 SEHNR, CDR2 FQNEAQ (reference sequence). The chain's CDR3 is CASSSGQISNQPQHF. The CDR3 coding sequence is TGTGCCAGCAGCTCTGGACAGATTAGCAATCAGCCCCAGCATTTT.

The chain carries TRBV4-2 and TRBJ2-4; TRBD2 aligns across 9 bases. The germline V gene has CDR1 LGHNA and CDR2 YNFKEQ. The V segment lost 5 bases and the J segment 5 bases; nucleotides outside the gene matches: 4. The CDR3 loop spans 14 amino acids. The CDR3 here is CASSSGRMENIQYF. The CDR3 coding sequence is TGTGCCAGCAGCAGCGGGAGGATGGAAAACATTCAGTACTTC.

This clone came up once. CDR3 DNA sequence: TGTGCCAGCAGCCTCCGGGGGGTTCCTAATTCACCCCTCCACTTT. It is translated as CASSLRGVPNSPLHF. This chain connects TRBV13 to TRBJ1-6, with D maybe TRBD1 (5 bases). V was pared by 5 bases and J by 6 bases, with 14 bases between. Germline V gene lookup returns CDR1 PRHDT and CDR2 FYEKMQ (reference sequence). The CDR3 extends over 15 amino acids.

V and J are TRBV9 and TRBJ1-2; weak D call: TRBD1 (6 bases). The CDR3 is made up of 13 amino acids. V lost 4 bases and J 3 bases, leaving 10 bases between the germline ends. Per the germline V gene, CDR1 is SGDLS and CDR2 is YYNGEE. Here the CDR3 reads CASSPPGDYGYTF. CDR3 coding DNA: TGTGCCAGCAGCCCCCCAGGGGACTATGGCTACACCTTC.

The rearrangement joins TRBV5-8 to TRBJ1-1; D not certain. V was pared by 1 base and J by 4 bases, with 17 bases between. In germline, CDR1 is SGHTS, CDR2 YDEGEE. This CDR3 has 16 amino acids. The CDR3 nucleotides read TGTGCCAGCAGCTTGCCCCCCCCGCATGCGGGCACTGAAGCTTTCTTT. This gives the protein CASSLPPPHAGTEAFF.

This CDR3 reads CASRRLAGGPAAQYF. As DNA, the CDR3 is TGTGCCAGCAGAAGACTAGCGGGAGGTCCAGCGGCGCAGTATTTT. The chain links TRBV5-6 to TRBJ2-3; 13 bases align to TRBD2. The CDR3 loop spans 15 amino acids. Germline V gene lookup returns CDR1 SGHDT and CDR2 YYEEEE. The ends lost 5 bases at V and 10 bases at J; junction bases unmatched: 10.

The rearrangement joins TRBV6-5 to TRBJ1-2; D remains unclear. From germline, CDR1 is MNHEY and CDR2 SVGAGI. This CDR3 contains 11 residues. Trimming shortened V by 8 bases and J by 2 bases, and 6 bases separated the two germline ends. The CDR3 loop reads CASRENYGYTF. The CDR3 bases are TGTGCCAGCCGCGAAAACTATGGCTACACCTTC.

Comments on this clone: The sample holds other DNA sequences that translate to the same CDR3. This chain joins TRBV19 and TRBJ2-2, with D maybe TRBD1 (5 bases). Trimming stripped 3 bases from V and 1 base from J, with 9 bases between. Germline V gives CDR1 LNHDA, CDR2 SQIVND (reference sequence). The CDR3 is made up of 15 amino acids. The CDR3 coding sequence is TGTGCCAGTAGTATCGGGCAGGGGAACACCGGGGAGCTGTTTTTT. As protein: CASSIGQGNTGELFF.

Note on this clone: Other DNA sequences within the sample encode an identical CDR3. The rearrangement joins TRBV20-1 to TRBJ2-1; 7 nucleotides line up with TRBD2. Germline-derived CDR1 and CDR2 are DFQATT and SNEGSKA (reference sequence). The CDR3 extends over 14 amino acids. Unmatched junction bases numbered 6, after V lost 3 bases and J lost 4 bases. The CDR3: CSASEGGVYNEQFF. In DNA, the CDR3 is TGCAGTGCTAGTGAGGGAGGGGTTTACAATGAGCAGTTCTTC.

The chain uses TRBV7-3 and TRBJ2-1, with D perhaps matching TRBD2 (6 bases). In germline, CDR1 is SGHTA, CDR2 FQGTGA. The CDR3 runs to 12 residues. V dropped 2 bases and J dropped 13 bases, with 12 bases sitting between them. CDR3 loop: CASSLGGTRQFF. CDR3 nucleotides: TGTGCCAGCAGCTTAGGCGGGACTCGACAGTTCTTC.

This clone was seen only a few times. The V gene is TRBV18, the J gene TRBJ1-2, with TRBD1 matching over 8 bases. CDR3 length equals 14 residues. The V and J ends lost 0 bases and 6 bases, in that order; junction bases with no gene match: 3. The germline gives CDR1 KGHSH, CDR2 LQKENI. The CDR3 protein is CASSPPGQGHGYTF. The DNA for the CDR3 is TGTGCCAGCTCACCACCAGGACAGGGTCATGGCTACACCTTC.